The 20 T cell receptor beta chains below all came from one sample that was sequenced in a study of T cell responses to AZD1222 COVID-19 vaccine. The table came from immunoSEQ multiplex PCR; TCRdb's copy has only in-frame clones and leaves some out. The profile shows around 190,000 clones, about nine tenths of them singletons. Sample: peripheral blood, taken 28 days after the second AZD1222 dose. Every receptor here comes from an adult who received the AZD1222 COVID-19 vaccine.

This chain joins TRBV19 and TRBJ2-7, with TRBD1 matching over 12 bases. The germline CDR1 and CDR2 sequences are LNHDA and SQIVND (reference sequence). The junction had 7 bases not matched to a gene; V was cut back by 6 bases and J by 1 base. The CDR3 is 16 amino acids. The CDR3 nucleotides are TGTGCCAGTAGCCCCGGGACAGGGGGCGAATCCTACGAGCAGTACTTC. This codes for CASSPGTGGESYEQYF. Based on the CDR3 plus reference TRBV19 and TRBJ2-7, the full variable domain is DGGITQSPKYLFRKEGQNVTLSCEQNLNHDAMYWYRQDPGQGLRLIYYSQIVNDFQKGDIAEGYSVSREKKESFPLTVTSAQKNPTAFYLCASSPGTGGESYEQYFGPGTRLTVT.

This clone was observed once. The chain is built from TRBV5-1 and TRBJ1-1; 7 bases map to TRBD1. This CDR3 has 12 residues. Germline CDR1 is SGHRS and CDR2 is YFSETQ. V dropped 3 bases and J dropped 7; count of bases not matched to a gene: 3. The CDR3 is CASSSRTGEAFF. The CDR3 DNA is TGCGCCAGCAGCTCCCGGACAGGTGAAGCTTTCTTT.

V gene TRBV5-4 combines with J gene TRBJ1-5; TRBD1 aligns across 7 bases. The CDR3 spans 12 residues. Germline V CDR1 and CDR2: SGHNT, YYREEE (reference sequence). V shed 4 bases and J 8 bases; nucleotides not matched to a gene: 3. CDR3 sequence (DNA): TGTGCCAGCAGCCTCAGGGGGAAGCCCCAGCATTTT. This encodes CASSLRGKPQHF.

CDR3 in DNA: TGCAGTGCTAGTTTTAGAGTAGGGGGGACAGATACGCAGTATTTT. This encodes CSASFRVGGTDTQYF. The chain couples TRBV20-1 to TRBJ2-3, with D perhaps assigned TRBD1 or TRBD2 (6 bases each). Germline values: CDR1 DFQATT, CDR2 SNEGSKA (reference sequence). The CDR3 runs to 15 residues. V was pared by 3 bases and J by 3 bases, with 16 bases between.

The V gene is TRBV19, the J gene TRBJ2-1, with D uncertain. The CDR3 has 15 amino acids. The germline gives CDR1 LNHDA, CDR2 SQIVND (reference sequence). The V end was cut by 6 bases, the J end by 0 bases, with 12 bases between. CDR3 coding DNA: TGTGCCAGTAGCCCCCTCAAGAGCTCCTACAATGAGCAGTTCTTC. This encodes CASSPLKSSYNEQFF.

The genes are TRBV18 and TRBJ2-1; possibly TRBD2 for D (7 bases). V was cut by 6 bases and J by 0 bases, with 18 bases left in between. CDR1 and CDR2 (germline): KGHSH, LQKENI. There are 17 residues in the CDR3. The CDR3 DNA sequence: TGTGCCAGCTCCCTCGGTGGCGGGGGCCGCTCCTACAATGAGCAGTTCTTC. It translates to CASSLGGGGRSYNEQFF.

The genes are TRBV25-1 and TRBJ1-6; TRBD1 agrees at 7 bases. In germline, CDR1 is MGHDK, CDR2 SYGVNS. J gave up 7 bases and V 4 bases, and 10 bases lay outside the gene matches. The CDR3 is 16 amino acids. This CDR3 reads CASSGGGGGRNSPLHF. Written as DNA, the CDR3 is TGTGCCAGCAGTGGGGGTGGAGGGGGCAGGAATTCACCCCTCCACTTT.

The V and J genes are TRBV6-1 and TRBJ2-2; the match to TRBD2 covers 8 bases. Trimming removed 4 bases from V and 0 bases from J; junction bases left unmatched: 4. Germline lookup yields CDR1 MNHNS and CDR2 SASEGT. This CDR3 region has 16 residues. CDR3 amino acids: CASSGRGGSNTGELFF. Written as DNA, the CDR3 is TGTGCCAGCAGTGGCCGCGGGGGGTCGAACACCGGGGAGCTGTTTTTT.

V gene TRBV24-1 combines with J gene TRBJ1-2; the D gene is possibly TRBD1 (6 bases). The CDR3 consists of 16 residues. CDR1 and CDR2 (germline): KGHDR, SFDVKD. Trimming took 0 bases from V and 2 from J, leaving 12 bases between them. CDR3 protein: CATSDLRGGRNYGYTF. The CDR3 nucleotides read TGTGCCACCAGTGATTTGAGGGGGGGCCGAAACTATGGCTACACCTTC.

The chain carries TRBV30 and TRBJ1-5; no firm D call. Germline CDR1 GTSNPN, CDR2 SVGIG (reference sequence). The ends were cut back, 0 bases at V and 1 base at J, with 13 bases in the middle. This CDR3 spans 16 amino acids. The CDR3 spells CAWSVAAGRSNQPQHF. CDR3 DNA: TGTGCCTGGAGTGTAGCGGCGGGTCGCAGCAATCAGCCCCAGCATTTT.

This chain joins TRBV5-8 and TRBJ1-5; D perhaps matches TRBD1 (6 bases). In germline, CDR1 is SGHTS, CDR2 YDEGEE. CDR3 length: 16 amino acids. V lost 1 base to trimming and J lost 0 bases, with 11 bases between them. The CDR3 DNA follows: TGTGCCAGCAGCTTGACAGGGCTTTTTAGCAATCAGCCCCAGCATTTT. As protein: CASSLTGLFSNQPQHF.

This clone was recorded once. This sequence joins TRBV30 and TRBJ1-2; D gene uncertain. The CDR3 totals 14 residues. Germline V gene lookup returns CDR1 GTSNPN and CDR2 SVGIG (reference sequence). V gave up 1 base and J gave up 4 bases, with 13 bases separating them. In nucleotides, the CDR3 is TGTGCCTGGAGTGCTCCCGGCGGCTTCTATGGCTACACCTTC. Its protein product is CAWSAPGGFYGYTF.

The CDR3 region is CASSQKIRGGQGAVNEKLFF. For the CDR3, the DNA is TGTGCCAGCAGCCAAAAGATTAGGGGGGGACAGGGGGCAGTGAATGAAAAACTGTTTTTT. This chain connects TRBV4-2 to TRBJ1-4; 12 bases agree with TRBD1. Germline CDR1 LGHNA, CDR2 YNFKEQ. Trimming removed 2 bases from V and 5 bases from J; junction bases left unmatched: 15. The CDR3 length is 20 residues.

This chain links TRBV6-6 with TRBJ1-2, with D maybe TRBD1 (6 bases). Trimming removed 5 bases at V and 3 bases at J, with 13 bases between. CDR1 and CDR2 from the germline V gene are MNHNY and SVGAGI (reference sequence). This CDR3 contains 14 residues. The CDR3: CASSTPGTHYGYTF. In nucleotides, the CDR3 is TGTGCCAGCAGTACCCCCGGGACACACTATGGCTACACCTTC.

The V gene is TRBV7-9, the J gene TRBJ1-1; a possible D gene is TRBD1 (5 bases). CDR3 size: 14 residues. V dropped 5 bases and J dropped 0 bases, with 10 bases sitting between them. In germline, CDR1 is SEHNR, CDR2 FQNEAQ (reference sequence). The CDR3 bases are TGTGCCAGCAGCCGGCGGGGGATGAACACTGAAGCTTTCTTT. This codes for CASSRRGMNTEAFF.

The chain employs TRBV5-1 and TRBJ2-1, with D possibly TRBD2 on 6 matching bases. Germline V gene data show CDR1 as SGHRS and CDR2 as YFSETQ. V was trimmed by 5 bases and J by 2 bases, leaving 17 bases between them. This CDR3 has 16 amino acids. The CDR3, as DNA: TGCGCCAGCAGATTCGGGGCAGGGAGGCCCTACAATGAGCAGTTCTTC. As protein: CASRFGAGRPYNEQFF.

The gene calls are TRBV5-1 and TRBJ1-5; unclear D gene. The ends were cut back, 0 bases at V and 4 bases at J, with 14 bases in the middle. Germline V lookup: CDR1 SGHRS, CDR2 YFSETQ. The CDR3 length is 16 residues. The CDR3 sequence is CASSLGGSPINQPQHF. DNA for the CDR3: TGCGCCAGCAGCTTGGGTGGGAGCCCTATTAATCAGCCCCAGCATTTT.

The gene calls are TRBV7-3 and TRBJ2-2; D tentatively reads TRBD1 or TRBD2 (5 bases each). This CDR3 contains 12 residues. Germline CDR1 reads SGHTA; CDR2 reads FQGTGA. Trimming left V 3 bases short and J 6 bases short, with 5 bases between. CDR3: CASSLGAGELFF. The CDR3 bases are TGTGCCAGCAGCTTGGGGGCCGGGGAGCTGTTTTTT.

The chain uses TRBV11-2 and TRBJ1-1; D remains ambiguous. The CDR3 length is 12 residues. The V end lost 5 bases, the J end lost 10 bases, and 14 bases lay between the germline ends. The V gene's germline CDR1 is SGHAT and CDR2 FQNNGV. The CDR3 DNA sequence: TGTGCCAGCAGCGCACCCCCCGGACGAGCTTTCTTT. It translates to CASSAPPGRAFF.

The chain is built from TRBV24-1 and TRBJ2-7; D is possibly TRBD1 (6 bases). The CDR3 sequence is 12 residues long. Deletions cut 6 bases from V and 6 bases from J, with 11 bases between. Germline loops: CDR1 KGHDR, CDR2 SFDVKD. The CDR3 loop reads CATSPGVSEQYF. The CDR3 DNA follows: TGTGCCACCAGTCCAGGGGTAAGCGAGCAGTACTTC.